Reported below is one TCR beta chain. Its antigen is still unknown. This specimen belongs to a study of monozygotic twins with inflammatory bowel disease. Study-wide points: IBD patients exhibited fewer clonotypes shared with other individuals than healthy twins, particularly with disease activity.

The CDR3 runs 14 residues. Germline loops: CDR1 DFQATT, CDR2 SNEGSKA (reference sequence). Each UMI harboured a 6-nucleotide sample barcode and was appended via template switching. For each CDR3 protein, TCRdb gives one entry from its re-call of the 5' RACE reads, without DNA. The sample's table shows 190,000 or so distinct CDR3 sequences. This clonotype was obtained from a human donor with ulcerative colitis or Crohn's disease, or a healthy co-twin of an affected twin (not recorded which). The chain couples TRBV20-1 to TRBJ2-2; as DNA is missing, the TRBD1 call by TCRdb cannot be tested. The source material was blood. CDR3 region: CSALGQGNAGELFF.